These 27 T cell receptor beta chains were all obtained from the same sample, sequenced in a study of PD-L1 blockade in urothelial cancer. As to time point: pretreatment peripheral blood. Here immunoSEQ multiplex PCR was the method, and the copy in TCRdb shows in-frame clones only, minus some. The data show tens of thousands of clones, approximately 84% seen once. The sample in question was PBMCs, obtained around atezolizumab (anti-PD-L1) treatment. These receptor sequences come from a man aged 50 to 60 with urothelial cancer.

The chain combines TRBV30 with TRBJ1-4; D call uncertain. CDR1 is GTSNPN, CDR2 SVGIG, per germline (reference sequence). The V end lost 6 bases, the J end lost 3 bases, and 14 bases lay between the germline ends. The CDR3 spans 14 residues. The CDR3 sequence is CACRIRGSNEKLFF. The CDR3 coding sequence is TGTGCCTGCCGCATCAGAGGGTCTAATGAAAAACTGTTTTTT.

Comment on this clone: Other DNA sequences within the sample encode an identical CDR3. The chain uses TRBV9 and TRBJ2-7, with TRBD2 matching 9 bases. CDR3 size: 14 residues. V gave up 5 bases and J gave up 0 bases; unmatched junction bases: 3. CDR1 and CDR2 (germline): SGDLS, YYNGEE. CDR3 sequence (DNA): TGTGCCAGCAGTGGACTAGCGAACTCCTACGAGCAGTACTTC. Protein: CASSGLANSYEQYF.

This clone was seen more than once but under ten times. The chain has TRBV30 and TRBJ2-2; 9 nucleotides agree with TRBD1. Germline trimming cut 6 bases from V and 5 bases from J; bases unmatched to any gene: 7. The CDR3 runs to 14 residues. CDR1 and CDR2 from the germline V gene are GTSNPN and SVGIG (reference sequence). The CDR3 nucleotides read TGTGCCTGTATGGGACAGGGAAGGACCGGGGAGCTGTTTTTT. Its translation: CACMGQGRTGELFF.

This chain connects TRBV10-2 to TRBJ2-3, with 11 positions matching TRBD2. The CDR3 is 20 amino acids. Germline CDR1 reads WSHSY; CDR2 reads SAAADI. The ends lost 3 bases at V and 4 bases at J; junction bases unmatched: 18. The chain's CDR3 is CASSEAPSSGGFLAADTQYF. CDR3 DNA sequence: TGCGCCAGCAGTGAAGCACCCTCTAGCGGGGGGTTCCTTGCGGCAGATACGCAGTATTTT.

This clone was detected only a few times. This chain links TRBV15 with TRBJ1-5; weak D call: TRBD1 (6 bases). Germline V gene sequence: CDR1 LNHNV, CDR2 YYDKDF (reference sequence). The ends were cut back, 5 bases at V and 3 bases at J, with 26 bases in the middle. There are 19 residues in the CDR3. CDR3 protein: CATSPKKLWTVFTNQPQHF. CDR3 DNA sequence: TGTGCCACCAGCCCGAAGAAACTATGGACAGTCTTTACCAATCAGCCCCAGCATTTT. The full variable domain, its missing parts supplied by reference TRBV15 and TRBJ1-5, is DAMVIQNPRYQVTQFGKPVTLSCSQTLNHNVMYWYQQKSSQAPKLLFHYYDKDFNNEADTPDNFQSRRPNTSFCFLDIRSPGLGDTAMYLCATSPKKLWTVFTNQPQHFGDGTRLSIL.

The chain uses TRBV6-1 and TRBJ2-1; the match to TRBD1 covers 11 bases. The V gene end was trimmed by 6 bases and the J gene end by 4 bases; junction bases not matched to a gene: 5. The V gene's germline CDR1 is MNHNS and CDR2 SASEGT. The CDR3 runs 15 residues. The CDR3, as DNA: TGTGCCAGCAGCCCGGGACAGGGGGAATACAATGAGCAGTTCTTC. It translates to CASSPGQGEYNEQFF.

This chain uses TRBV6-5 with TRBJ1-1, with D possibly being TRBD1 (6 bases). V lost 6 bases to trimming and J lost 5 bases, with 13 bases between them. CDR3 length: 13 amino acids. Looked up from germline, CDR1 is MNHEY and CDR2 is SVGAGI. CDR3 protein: CASRGGGITEAFF. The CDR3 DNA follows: TGTGCCAGCAGAGGGGGGGGGATTACTGAAGCTTTCTTT.

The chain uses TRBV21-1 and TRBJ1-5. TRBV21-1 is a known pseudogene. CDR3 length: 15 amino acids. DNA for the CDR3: TGTGCCAGCAGCAAATCGACGGGGGGTAATCAGCCCCAGCATTTT. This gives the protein CASSKSTGGNQPQHF.

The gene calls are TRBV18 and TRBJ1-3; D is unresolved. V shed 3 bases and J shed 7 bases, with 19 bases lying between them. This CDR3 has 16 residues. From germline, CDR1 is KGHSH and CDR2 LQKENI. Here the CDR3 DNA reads TGTGCCAGCTCACCGATATTCGCTCCGGGAAATAACACCATATATTTT. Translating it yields CASSPIFAPGNNTIYF.

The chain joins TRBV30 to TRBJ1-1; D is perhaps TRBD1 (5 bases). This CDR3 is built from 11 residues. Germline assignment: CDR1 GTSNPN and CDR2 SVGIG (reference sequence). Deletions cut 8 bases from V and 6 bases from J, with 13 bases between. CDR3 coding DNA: TGTGCCAATCAGGGTATTGCTGAAGCTTTCTTT. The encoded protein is CANQGIAEAFF.

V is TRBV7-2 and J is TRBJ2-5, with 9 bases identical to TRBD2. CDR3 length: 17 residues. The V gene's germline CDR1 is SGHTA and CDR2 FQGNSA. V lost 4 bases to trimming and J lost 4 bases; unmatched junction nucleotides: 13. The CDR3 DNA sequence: TGTGCCAGCAGCTCTCGGCAACCGGGACTAGCTGGAGAGACCCAGTACTTC. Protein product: CASSSRQPGLAGETQYF.

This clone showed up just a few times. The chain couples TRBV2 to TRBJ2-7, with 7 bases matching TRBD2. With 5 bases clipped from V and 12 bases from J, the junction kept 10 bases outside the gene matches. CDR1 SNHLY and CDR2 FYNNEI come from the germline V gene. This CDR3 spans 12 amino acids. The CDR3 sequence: CASSKSGTVLYF. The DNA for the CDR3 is TGTGCCAGCAGTAAAAGCGGGACGGTATTGTACTTC.

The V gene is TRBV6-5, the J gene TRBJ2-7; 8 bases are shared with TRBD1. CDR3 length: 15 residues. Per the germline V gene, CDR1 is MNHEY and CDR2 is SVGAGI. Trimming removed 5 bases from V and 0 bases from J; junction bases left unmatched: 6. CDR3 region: CASSRTGLSSYEQYF. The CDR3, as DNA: TGTGCCAGCAGTCGGACAGGGCTCAGCTCCTACGAGCAGTACTTC.

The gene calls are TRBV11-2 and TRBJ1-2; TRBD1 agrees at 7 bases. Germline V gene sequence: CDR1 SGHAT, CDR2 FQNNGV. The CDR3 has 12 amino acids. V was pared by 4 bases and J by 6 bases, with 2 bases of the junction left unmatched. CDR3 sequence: CASSSRGNGYTF. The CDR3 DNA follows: TGTGCCAGCAGCTCCAGGGGGAATGGCTACACCTTC. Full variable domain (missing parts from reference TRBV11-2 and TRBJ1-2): EAGVAQSPRYKIIEKRQSVAFWCNPISGHATLYWYQQILGQGPKLLIQFQNNGVVDDSQLPKDRFSAERLKGVDSTLKIQPAKLEDSAVYLCASSSRGNGYTFGSGTRLTVV.

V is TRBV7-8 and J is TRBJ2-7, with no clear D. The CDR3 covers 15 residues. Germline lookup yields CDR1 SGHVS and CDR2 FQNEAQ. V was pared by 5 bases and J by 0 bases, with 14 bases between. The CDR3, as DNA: TGTGCCAGCAGCGCATACCAGGATTACTCCTACGAGCAGTACTTC. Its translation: CASSAYQDYSYEQYF.

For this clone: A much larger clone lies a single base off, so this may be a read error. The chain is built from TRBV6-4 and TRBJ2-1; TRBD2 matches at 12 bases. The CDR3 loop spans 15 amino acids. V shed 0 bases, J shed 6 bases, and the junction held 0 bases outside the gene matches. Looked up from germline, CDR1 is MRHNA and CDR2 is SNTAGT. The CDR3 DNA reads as TGTGCCAGCAGTGACTCGACTAGCGGGAGCAATGAGCAGTTCTTC. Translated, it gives CASSDSTSGSNEQFF.

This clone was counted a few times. As DNA, the CDR3 is TGTGCCAGCAGCTGGGGACTGCGCTCCTACGAGCAGTACTTC. It is translated as CASSWGLRSYEQYF. The chain recombines TRBV7-2 with TRBJ2-7; maybe TRBD2 (6 bases). Per the germline V gene, CDR1 is SGHTA and CDR2 is FQGNSA. The CDR3 is 14 residues long. With 4 bases removed from V and 0 bases from J, the gap between germline ends came to 10 bases.

CDR3 sequence (DNA): TGTGCCAGCAGTCTCCGGGACAACTCCTACGAGCAGTACTTC. This encodes CASSLRDNSYEQYF. The V call is TRBV27, the J call TRBJ2-7, with D possibly matching TRBD1 (6 bases). The length of the CDR3 is 14 residues. The V gene's germline CDR1 is MNHEY and CDR2 SMNVEV (reference sequence). V shed 5 bases and J shed 0 bases, with 11 bases lying between them.

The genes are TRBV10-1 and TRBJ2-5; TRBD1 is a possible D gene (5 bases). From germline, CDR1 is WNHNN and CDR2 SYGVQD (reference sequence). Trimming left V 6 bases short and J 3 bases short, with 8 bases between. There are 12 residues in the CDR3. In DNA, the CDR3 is TGCGCCAGCAGCCCAGGGAAAGAGACCCAGTACTTC. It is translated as CASSPGKETQYF.

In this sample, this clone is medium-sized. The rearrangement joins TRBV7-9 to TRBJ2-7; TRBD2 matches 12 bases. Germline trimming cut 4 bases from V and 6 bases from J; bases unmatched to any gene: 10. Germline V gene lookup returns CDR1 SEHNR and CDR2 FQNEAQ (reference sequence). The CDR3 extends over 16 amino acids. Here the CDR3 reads CASSSWTSGAYGEQYF. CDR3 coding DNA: TGTGCCAGCAGCTCTTGGACTAGCGGGGCCTACGGCGAGCAGTACTTC. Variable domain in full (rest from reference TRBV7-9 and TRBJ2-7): DTGVSQNPRHKITKRGQNVTFRCDPISEHNRLYWYRQTLGQGPEFLTYFQNEAQLEKSRLLSDRFSAERPKGSFSTLEIQRTEQGDSAMYLCASSSWTSGAYGEQYFGPGTRLTVT.

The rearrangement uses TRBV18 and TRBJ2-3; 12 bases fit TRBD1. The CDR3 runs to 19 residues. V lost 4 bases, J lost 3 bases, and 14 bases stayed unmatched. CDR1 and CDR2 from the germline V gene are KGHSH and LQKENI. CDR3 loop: CASSHKAGTGGVRTDTQYF. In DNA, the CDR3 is TGTGCCAGCTCACACAAAGCCGGGACAGGGGGCGTGAGGACAGATACGCAGTATTTT.

The DNA for the CDR3 is TGCGCCAGCAGACAGCAGCCGGGGGAGCAGTACTTC. It encodes CASRQQPGEQYF. The V gene is TRBV5-1, the J gene TRBJ2-7, with D perhaps TRBD2 (5 bases). The CDR3 runs 12 residues. V was cut by 5 bases and J by 7 bases, with 13 bases left in between. In germline, CDR1 is SGHRS, CDR2 YFSETQ.

The CDR3 region has the DNA TGTGCCAGCAGCTTAGGGGTGCGGGGGGGCCGGTACGAGCAGTACTTC. It codes for CASSLGVRGGRYEQYF. The chain has TRBV7-6 and TRBJ2-7; TRBD2 matches 9 bases. The germline V gene has CDR1 SGHVS and CDR2 FNYEAQ. The CDR3 extends over 16 amino acids. The V and J ends lost 1 base and 4 bases, in that order; junction bases with no gene match: 8. Complete variable domain (other parts from reference TRBV7-6 and TRBJ2-7): GAGVSQSPRYKVTKRGQDVALRCDPISGHVSLYWYRQALGQGPEFLTYFNYEAQQDKSGLPNDRFSAERPEGSISTLTIQRTEQRDSAMYRCASSLGVRGGRYEQYFGPGTRLTVT.

The CDR3 DNA reads as TGTGCCAGCAGCTTGAGGGACAGAGAAATGCAGCCGAGGTATGGCTACACCTTC. This sequence encodes CASSLRDREMQPRYGYTF. The chain uses TRBV5-6 and TRBJ1-2; 7 bases fit TRBD1. The junction had 17 bases not matched to a gene; V was cut back by 1 base and J by 5 bases. The V gene's germline CDR1 is SGHDT and CDR2 YYEEEE. The CDR3 totals 18 residues.

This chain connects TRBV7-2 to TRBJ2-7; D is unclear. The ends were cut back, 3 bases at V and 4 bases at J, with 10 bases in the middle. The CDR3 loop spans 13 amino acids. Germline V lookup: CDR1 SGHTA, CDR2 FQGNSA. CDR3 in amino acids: CASSFNSPYEQYF. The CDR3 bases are TGTGCCAGCAGCTTCAACTCTCCGTACGAGCAGTACTTC.

As DNA, the CDR3 is TGTGCCAGCAGCTCCGGGACTAGCGGAGACATTCAGTACTTC. Translation gives CASSSGTSGDIQYF. The J gene is TRBJ2-4, the V gene TRBV7-9, with 11 nucleotides matching TRBD2. With 4 bases clipped from V and 8 bases from J, the junction kept 4 bases outside the gene matches. Germline V gives CDR1 SEHNR, CDR2 FQNEAQ (reference sequence). The CDR3 consists of 14 residues.

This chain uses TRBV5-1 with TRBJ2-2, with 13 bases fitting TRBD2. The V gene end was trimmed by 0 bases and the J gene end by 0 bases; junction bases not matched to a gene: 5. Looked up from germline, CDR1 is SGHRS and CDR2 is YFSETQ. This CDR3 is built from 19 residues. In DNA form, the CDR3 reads TGCGCCAGCAGCTTGGCCGGGACTAGCGGGGCCACGAACACCGGGGAGCTGTTTTTT. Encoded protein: CASSLAGTSGATNTGELFF. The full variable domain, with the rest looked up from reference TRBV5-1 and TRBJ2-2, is KAGVTQTPRYLIKTRGQQVTLSCSPISGHRSVSWYQQTPGQGLQFLFEYFSETQRNKGNFPGRFSGRQFSNSRSEMNVSTLELGDSALYLCASSLAGTSGATNTGELFFGEGSRLTVL.